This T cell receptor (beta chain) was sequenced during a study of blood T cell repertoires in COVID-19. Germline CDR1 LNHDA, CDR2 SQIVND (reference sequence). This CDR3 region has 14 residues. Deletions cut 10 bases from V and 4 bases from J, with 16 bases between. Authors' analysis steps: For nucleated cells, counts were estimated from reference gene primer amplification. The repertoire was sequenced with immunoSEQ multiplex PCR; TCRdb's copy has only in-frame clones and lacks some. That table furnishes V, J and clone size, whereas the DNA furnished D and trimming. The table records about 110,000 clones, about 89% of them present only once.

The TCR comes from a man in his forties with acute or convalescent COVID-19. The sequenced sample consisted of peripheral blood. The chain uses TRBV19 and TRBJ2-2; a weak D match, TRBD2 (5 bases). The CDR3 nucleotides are TGTGCCACCCTCAGAGCGGATTTCACCGGGGAGCTGTTTTTT. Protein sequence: CATLRADFTGELFF.